These T cell receptor beta chains were read from a single sample in a study of cytomegalovirus exposure and HLA in healthy donors. Method: immunoSEQ multiplex PCR; TCRdb's copy keeps in-frame clones and lacks some. The sample shows 150,000 or so clones, over 60% of them seen only once. Input material: PBMCs. These receptors all stem from a man aged 35-49 years in good health and CMV-seropositive. Each CDR3 is given with its conserved first and last residue. D genes are given only for firm matches. Clone size is stated in some rows and not others, as once, few, many or a class when expanded.

clone size: once
CDR3 length: 16
D gene: TRBD2
J gene: TRBJ2-5
V gene: TRBV30
CDR3 DNA: TGTGCCTGGACGGGACTAGCGGGAGAGTACCAAGAGACCCAGTACTTC
CDR3 protein: CAWTGLAGEYQETQYF

clone size: -
CDR3 length: 15
D gene: -
J gene: TRBJ2-7
V gene: TRBV9
CDR3 DNA: TGTGCCAGCAGCGGCGGGACAGAGAGCTCCTATGAGCAGTACTTC
CDR3 protein: CASSGGTESSYEQYF

clone size: -
CDR3 length: 14
D gene: TRBD1
J gene: TRBJ1-1
V gene: TRBV6-4
CDR3 DNA: TGTGCCAGCAGTGAAGGGACAGGGAGCACTGAAGCTTTCTTT
CDR3 protein: CASSEGTGSTEAFF

clone size: -
CDR3 length: 18
D gene: TRBD2
J gene: TRBJ2-5
V gene: TRBV27
CDR3 DNA: TGTGCCAGCAGTTTAGGGACTAGCGGGAGGGCGTTCCAAGAGACCCAGTACTTC
CDR3 protein: CASSLGTSGRAFQETQYF

clone size: once
CDR3 length: 17
D gene: TRBD2
J gene: TRBJ2-5
V gene: TRBV7-9
CDR3 DNA: TGTGCCAGCAGCTCGGGGGTAAGCGGGACGTGGCAAGAGACCCAGTACTTC
CDR3 protein: CASSSGVSGTWQETQYF

clone size: once
CDR3 length: 13
D gene: TRBD1
J gene: TRBJ1-1
V gene: TRBV11-2
CDR3 DNA: TGTGCCAGCAGCTTCGACAGGGACACTGAAGCTTTCTTT
CDR3 protein: CASSFDRDTEAFF

clone size: -
CDR3 length: 14
D gene: TRBD1
J gene: TRBJ2-7
V gene: TRBV11-2
CDR3 DNA: TGTGCCAGCAGCCTTTCCGGGACAGTCTACGAGCAGTACTTC
CDR3 protein: CASSLSGTVYEQYF

clone size: -
CDR3 length: 15
D gene: TRBD2
J gene: TRBJ2-7
V gene: TRBV5-1
CDR3 DNA: TGCGCCAGCAGCTTGGAACGAGGGACTAGCTACGAGCAGTACTTC
CDR3 protein: CASSLERGTSYEQYF

clone size: few
CDR3 length: 12
D gene: -
J gene: TRBJ2-6
V gene: TRBV29-1
CDR3 DNA: TGCAGCGCCGGGTCTGGGGCCAACGTCCTGACTTTC
CDR3 protein: CSAGSGANVLTF

clone size: -
CDR3 length: 17
D gene: -
J gene: TRBJ1-5
V gene: TRBV21-1
CDR3 DNA: TGTGCCAGCAGCAAAGAGGACAGGGGGTTAGGCAATCAGCCCCAGCATTTT
CDR3 protein: CASSKEDRGLGNQPQHF

clone size: -
CDR3 length: 13
D gene: TRBD2
J gene: TRBJ2-7
V gene: TRBV5-1
CDR3 DNA: TGCGCCAGCAGCAAGGGACTAGGGCACGAGCAGTACTTC
CDR3 protein: CASSKGLGHEQYF

clone size: -
CDR3 length: 12
D gene: -
J gene: TRBJ2-3
V gene: TRBV5-1
CDR3 DNA: TGCGCCAGCAGCTTGACAAAGGATACGCAGTATTTT
CDR3 protein: CASSLTKDTQYF

clone size: -
CDR3 length: 16
D gene: -
J gene: TRBJ1-6
V gene: TRBV10-3
CDR3 DNA: TGTGCCATCAGTGACAGGGCTGTCTCCTATAATTCACCCCTCCACTTT
CDR3 protein: CAISDRAVSYNSPLHF

clone size: few
CDR3 length: 13
D gene: -
J gene: TRBJ1-1
V gene: TRBV5-1
CDR3 DNA: TGCGCCAGCAGAATCGGGGAAAACACTGAAGCTTTCTTT
CDR3 protein: CASRIGENTEAFF

clone size: -
CDR3 length: 17
D gene: TRBD2
J gene: TRBJ2-7
V gene: TRBV5-1
CDR3 DNA: TGCGCCAGCAGCCCGGGACTAGCGGGAGCCACCGCCTACGAGCAGTACTTC
CDR3 protein: CASSPGLAGATAYEQYF

clone size: -
CDR3 length: 15
D gene: -
J gene: TRBJ2-1
V gene: TRBV7-3
CDR3 DNA: TGTGCCAGCAGCTTAGCGGGCGGGTTCGACAATGAGCAGTTCTTC
CDR3 protein: CASSLAGGFDNEQFF

clone size: -
CDR3 length: 16
D gene: -
J gene: TRBJ2-7
V gene: TRBV27
CDR3 DNA: TGTGCCAGCAGTACCTCCCTCCAAGCGGCCTCCTACGAGCAGTACTTC
CDR3 protein: CASSTSLQAASYEQYF

clone size: few
CDR3 length: 14
D gene: TRBD1
J gene: TRBJ2-7
V gene: TRBV4-1
CDR3 DNA: TGCGCCAGCAGCCTAGGACAGGGGGCCTACGAGCAGTACTTC
CDR3 protein: CASSLGQGAYEQYF

clone size: -
CDR3 length: 13
D gene: -
J gene: TRBJ2-6
V gene: TRBV2
CDR3 DNA: TGTGCCAGCAGCAGGGAAGGATACAACGGCCTGACTTTC
CDR3 protein: CASSREGYNGLTF

clone size: -
CDR3 length: 14
D gene: TRBD2
J gene: TRBJ2-7
V gene: TRBV27
CDR3 DNA: TGTGCCAGCAGCCGACTAGCGGGAGGTGCCGAGCAGTACTTC
CDR3 protein: CASSRLAGGAEQYF

clone size: -
CDR3 length: 15
D gene: TRBD1
J gene: TRBJ1-3
V gene: TRBV6-5
CDR3 DNA: TGTGCCAGCAGGTTCGCGACAGGGTCCGGAAACACCATATATTTT
CDR3 protein: CASRFATGSGNTIYF

clone size: -
CDR3 length: 16
D gene: TRBD1
J gene: TRBJ2-5
V gene: TRBV5-1
CDR3 DNA: TGCGCCAGCAGAAGTCCAGGGGGATCTTTCCAAGAGACCCAGTACTTC
CDR3 protein: CASRSPGGSFQETQYF

clone size: -
CDR3 length: 20
D gene: TRBD1
J gene: TRBJ2-7
V gene: TRBV7-3
CDR3 DNA: TGTGCCAGCAGCTTAGCACACCCCGGGACAGGGGGCGCTGGGTCCTACGAGCAGTACTTC
CDR3 protein: CASSLAHPGTGGAGSYEQYF

clone size: -
CDR3 length: 16
D gene: TRBD2
J gene: TRBJ2-1
V gene: TRBV18
CDR3 DNA: TGTGCCAGCTCACCACCGACTAGCGGGAGTTACAATGAGCAGTTCTTC
CDR3 protein: CASSPPTSGSYNEQFF

clone size: few
CDR3 length: 14
D gene: TRBD1
J gene: TRBJ1-2
V gene: TRBV27
CDR3 DNA: TGTGCCAGCAGTTCCCCCGACAGGGACTATGGCTACACCTTC
CDR3 protein: CASSSPDRDYGYTF

clone size: -
CDR3 length: 16
D gene: TRBD2
J gene: TRBJ2-7
V gene: TRBV7-6
CDR3 DNA: TGTGCCAGCAGCTCGGGGACTAGCGGGAGATCCTACGAGCAGTACTTC
CDR3 protein: CASSSGTSGRSYEQYF

clone size: -
CDR3 length: 12
D gene: -
J gene: TRBJ2-7
V gene: TRBV11-3
CDR3 DNA: TGTGCCAGCAGCGGAACCCCGGGCGAGCAGTACTTC
CDR3 protein: CASSGTPGEQYF

clone size: -
CDR3 length: 15
D gene: TRBD1
J gene: TRBJ2-7
V gene: TRBV11-2
CDR3 DNA: TGTGCCAGCAGCTTAACCGGGACAGGGGGCTACGAGCAGTACTTC
CDR3 protein: CASSLTGTGGYEQYF

clone size: -
CDR3 length: 15
D gene: -
J gene: TRBJ1-6
V gene: TRBV6-1
CDR3 DNA: TGTGCCAGCGGGAGGGGTTTGGGATATAATTCACCCCTCCACTTT
CDR3 protein: CASGRGLGYNSPLHF

clone size: -
CDR3 length: 16
D gene: -
J gene: TRBJ2-7
V gene: TRBV5-6
CDR3 DNA: TGTGCCAGCAGCTTCGGAGGGGGGACTATTTCCTACGAGCAGTACTTC
CDR3 protein: CASSFGGGTISYEQYF